A single sample gave rise to the 8 T cell receptor beta chains below, sequenced in a study of tumor-infiltrating lymphocytes in localized non-small cell lung cancer. Here immunoSEQ multiplex PCR was the method, and the copy in TCRdb shows in-frame clones only, minus some. The table shows some 15,000 clones, with roughly 85% occurring only once. The sequencing sample was made of uninvolved lung tissue not adjacent to the tumor. These receptors were taken from a human donor with non-small cell lung cancer.

The chain uses TRBV6-1 and TRBJ2-7; D gene unclear. V was shortened by 7 bases and J by 5 bases, with 15 bases between the two germline ends. CDR3 length: 13 amino acids. CDR1 is MNHNS, CDR2 SASEGT, per germline. CDR3 region: CASMRDLVDEQYF. The CDR3 DNA reads as TGTGCCAGCATGAGAGACCTAGTCGACGAGCAGTACTTC.

The gene calls are TRBV7-8 and TRBJ1-2; 7 positions agree with TRBD1. The CDR3 length is 15 residues. Germline CDR1 and CDR2: SGHVS and FQNEAQ. V lost 5 bases to trimming and J lost 6 bases; unmatched junction nucleotides: 12. CDR3 coding DNA: TGTGCCAGCAGCCCACTCCTCAGGGGGGGGGATGGCTACACCTTC. Protein sequence: CASSPLLRGGDGYTF.

The rearrangement uses TRBV5-1 and TRBJ1-1; 7 bases map to TRBD1. Germline CDR1 and CDR2: SGHRS and YFSETQ. V was pared by 5 bases and J by 3 bases, with 4 bases of the junction left unmatched. There are 13 residues in the CDR3. DNA for the CDR3: TGCGCCAGCAGTACTCAGGGGGACACTGAAGCTTTCTTT. Translation gives CASSTQGDTEAFF.

The table lists this clone with a few counts. The chain is built from TRBV6-1 and TRBJ1-2; 10 bases line up with TRBD1. The germline CDR1 and CDR2 sequences are MNHNS and SASEGT. Losses at the gene ends were 0 bases for V and 4 bases for J; bases not matched to a gene: 5. The CDR3 is 16 residues long. CDR3 in DNA: TGTGCCAGCAGTGAAGCGGCGGGACAGGGGATCTATGGCTACACCTTC. Protein: CASSEAAGQGIYGYTF.

The chain couples TRBV7-2 to TRBJ2-1; maybe TRBD2 (5 bases). The CDR3 consists of 15 residues. Per the germline V gene, CDR1 is SGHTA and CDR2 is FQGNSA. V lost 2 bases to trimming and J lost 7 bases, with 15 bases between them. CDR3 in amino acids: CASSLLGDRSNEQFF. The CDR3 DNA reads TGTGCCAGCAGCTTACTGGGAGACCGGTCTAATGAGCAGTTCTTC.

The rearrangement joins TRBV6-1 to TRBJ1-5, with D unclear. The length of the CDR3 is 15 residues. Trimming left V 3 bases short and J 3 bases short, with 12 bases between. CDR1 is MNHNS, CDR2 SASEGT, per germline. CDR3 loop: CASSEAPSPNQPQHF. As DNA, the CDR3 is TGTGCCAGCAGTGAGGCACCGTCCCCCAATCAGCCCCAGCATTTT.

The chain has TRBV5-1 and TRBJ2-2, with TRBD2 identical over 13 bases. V shed 4 bases and J 5 bases; nucleotides not matched to a gene: 8. The CDR3 is 17 residues long. Germline lookup yields CDR1 SGHRS and CDR2 YFSETQ. As DNA, the CDR3 is TGCGCCAGCAGCAACGGACTAGCGGGAGCGTGGACCGGGGAGCTGTTTTTT. It yields the protein CASSNGLAGAWTGELFF.

V usage is TRBV11-2 and J usage is TRBJ2-4, with 9 bases that match TRBD2. The CDR3 totals 18 residues. The V gene end was trimmed by 1 base and the J gene end by 0 bases; junction bases not matched to a gene: 7. From germline, CDR1 is SGHAT and CDR2 FQNNGV. The CDR3 loop is CASSLGVAGELAKNIQYF. CDR3 DNA: TGTGCCAGCAGCTTAGGGGTAGCGGGAGAACTAGCCAAAAACATTCAGTACTTC.